Detailed here is one T cell receptor beta chain. This sample stems from a study of blood T cell repertoires in COVID-19. Across the whole study: Acute-phase and convalescent COVID-19 samples originated in the United States, Italy and Spain.

Assay used: immunoSEQ multiplex PCR; TCRdb lists only in-frame clones, some missing. The data hold about 110,000 clones, with around 80% observed a single time. From germline, CDR1 is LNHDA and CDR2 SQIVND (reference sequence). The CDR3 length is 13 residues. Trimming removed 3 bases from V and 4 bases from J, with 9 bases in between. The specimen sequenced was peripheral blood. This TCR derives from a woman at least 80 years old with acute or convalescent COVID-19. The chain combines TRBV19 with TRBJ1-2; D not resolved. CDR3 DNA sequence: TGTGCCAGTAGTATGTTGAGTACCTATGGCTACACCTTC. Translating it yields CASSMLSTYGYTF.